Below are 5 T cell receptor beta chains sequenced from a single sample in a study of blood T cell repertoires in COVID-19. Produced via immunoSEQ multiplex PCR; TCRdb's table is partial and in-frame only. Of about 40,000 clones in the sample, approximately 85% were seen once. The sequenced material came from peripheral blood. Receptors were obtained from a human donor in a cohort sampled during active COVID-19.

This clone was seen just once. V usage is TRBV25-1 and J usage is TRBJ2-1, with D perhaps matching TRBD2 (6 bases). The CDR3 is 13 amino acids. V lost 3 bases, J lost 6 bases, and 9 bases lay in between. Germline loops: CDR1 MGHDK, CDR2 SYGVNS. CDR3 sequence reads: CASSERRGNEQFF. CDR3 DNA sequence: TGTGCCAGCAGTGAGAGGAGGGGCAATGAGCAGTTCTTC.

V and J are TRBV7-3 and TRBJ2-1, with 7 bases identical to TRBD2. The CDR3 has 15 amino acids. J was trimmed by 2 bases and V by 5 bases; bases with no gene match: 6. Germline CDR1 and CDR2: SGHTA and FQGTGA. The CDR3 loop reads CASSPGAGAYNEQFF. The CDR3 bases are TGTGCCAGCAGCCCCGGGGCGGGGGCCTACAATGAGCAGTTCTTC.

The chain recombines TRBV5-1 with TRBJ2-7; 8 nucleotides line up with TRBD1. J was trimmed by 2 bases and V by 6 bases; bases with no gene match: 7. CDR1 is SGHRS and CDR2 is YFSETQ in the germline V gene. The CDR3 totals 14 residues. The CDR3 DNA reads as TGCGCCAGCACCTCCGGGACAGGAACCTACGAGCAGTACTTC. It yields the protein CASTSGTGTYEQYF. Combining the CDR3 with reference TRBV5-1 and TRBJ2-7 gives the whole variable domain KAGVTQTPRYLIKTRGQQVTLSCSPISGHRSVSWYQQTPGQGLQFLFEYFSETQRNKGNFPGRFSGRQFSNSRSEMNVSTLELGDSALYLCASTSGTGTYEQYFGPGTRLTVT.

V is TRBV11-2 and J is TRBJ1-4; tentatively, D is TRBD1 (6 bases). Germline CDR1 is SGHAT and CDR2 is FQNNGV. The length of the CDR3 is 14 residues. Trimming left V 5 bases short and J 5 bases short, with 12 bases between. CDR3 sequence reads: CASSARGPNEKLFF. The CDR3 DNA follows: TGTGCCAGCAGCGCCAGGGGTCCGAATGAAAAACTGTTTTTT.

V gene TRBV6-1 combines with J gene TRBJ2-1, with 7 bases lining up with TRBD1. The germline gives CDR1 MNHNS, CDR2 SASEGT. The CDR3 extends over 16 amino acids. V shed 4 bases and J 4 bases; nucleotides not matched to a gene: 10. This CDR3 is CASSGQGVGIYNEQFF. The CDR3 DNA follows: TGTGCCAGCAGTGGACAGGGTGTGGGTATATACAATGAGCAGTTCTTC.